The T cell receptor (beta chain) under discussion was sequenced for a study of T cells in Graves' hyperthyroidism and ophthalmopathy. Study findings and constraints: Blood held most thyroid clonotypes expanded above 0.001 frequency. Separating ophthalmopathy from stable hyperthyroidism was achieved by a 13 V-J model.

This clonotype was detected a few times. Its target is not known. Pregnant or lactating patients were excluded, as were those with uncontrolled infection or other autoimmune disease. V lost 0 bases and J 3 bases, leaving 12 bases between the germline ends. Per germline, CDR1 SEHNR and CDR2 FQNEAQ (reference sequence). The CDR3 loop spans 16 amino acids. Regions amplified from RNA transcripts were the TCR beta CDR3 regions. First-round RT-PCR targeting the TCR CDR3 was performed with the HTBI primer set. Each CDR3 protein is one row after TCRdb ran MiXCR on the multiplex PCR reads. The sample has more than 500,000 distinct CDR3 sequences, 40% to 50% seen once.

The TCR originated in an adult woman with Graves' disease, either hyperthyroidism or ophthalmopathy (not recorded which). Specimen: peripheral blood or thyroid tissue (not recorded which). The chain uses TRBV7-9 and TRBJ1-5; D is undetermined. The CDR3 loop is CASSLALGRANQPQHF. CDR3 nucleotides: TGTGCCAGCAGCTTAGCGTTAGGGCGCGCCAATCAGCCCCAGCATTTT.